This entry lists 2 T cell receptor beta chains sequenced from one sample in a study of healthy donors' naive CD4 and CD8 T cells. Each TCR library used 500 ng of total RNA and a linear amplification protocol. TCRdb re-called the reads through MiXCR, storing one row per CDR3 protein. The sample records around 200,000 distinct CDR3 sequences, over 60% being singletons. Sequencing was carried out using naive CD4+ and CD8+ T cells sorted from blood, pooled from several donors. Receptors were obtained from a pool of human donors in good health; the sample pools cells from several healthy donors.

The chain combines TRBV27 with TRBJ2-7; tentatively, D is TRBD1 or TRBD2 (5 bases each). Germline CDR1 reads MNHEY; CDR2 reads SMNVEV (reference sequence). The CDR3 consists of 13 residues. The germline V and J ends were trimmed by 4 bases and 7 bases, with 14 bases remaining between them. The CDR3 DNA reads as TGTGCCAGCAGTTCCCGAGGGGCCTCGGAGCAGTACTTC. Translation: CASSSRGASEQYF.

The chain combines TRBV29-1 with TRBJ2-1, with TRBD2 identical over 15 bases. V lost 8 bases to trimming and J lost 2 bases; unmatched junction nucleotides: 10. The CDR3 totals 17 residues. Germline-derived CDR1 and CDR2 are SQVTM and ANQGSEA. CDR3 in amino acids: CSSRTSGRASPYNEQFF. CDR3 bases: TGCAGCTCCCGGACTAGCGGGAGGGCCTCCCCCTACAATGAGCAGTTCTTC.